A selection of T cell receptor beta chains follows, all from one sample in a study of T cell responses to AZD1222 COVID-19 vaccine. The assay was immunoSEQ multiplex PCR, and TCRdb's table has in-frame clones only and misses some. This sample has 95,000 to 150,000 clones, with around 92% found just once. The sample consisted of peripheral blood, taken on day 0 of AZD1222 vaccination. These receptors all stem from an adult in good health. The CDR3 runs from the conserved cysteine through the conserved F or W. D genes are given only for firm matches. Some rows mark clone size as missing; the rest say once, few, many or name a class of expanded clone.

J gene,D gene,V gene,clone size,CDR3 protein,CDR3 DNA
TRBJ2-3,TRBD2,TRBV3-1/TRBV3-2,.,CASLAGDTDTQYF,TGTGCCAGCTTAGCGGGGGACACAGATACGCAGTATTTT
TRBJ2-3,.,TRBV7-8,.,CASSLGDPRDTQYF,TGTGCCAGCAGCTTAGGGGACCCGAGGGATACGCAGTATTTT
TRBJ2-1,TRBD2,TRBV4-3,.,CASSPHLAGGGNEQFF,TGCGCCAGCAGCCCGCATTTAGCGGGGGGGGGCAATGAGCAGTTCTTC
TRBJ2-1,.,TRBV9,.,CASSPEGFEQFF,TGTGCCAGCAGTCCCGAGGGTTTCGAGCAGTTCTTC
TRBJ2-1,.,TRBV9,.,CASSPHTAGGNEQFF,TGTGCCAGCAGCCCCCATACCGCCGGAGGGAATGAGCAGTTCTTC
TRBJ1-2,.,TRBV28,.,CASSLDPSYGYTF,TGTGCCAGCAGTTTGGACCCATCCTATGGCTACACCTTC
TRBJ1-1,TRBD1,TRBV7-8,.,CASSLAGTGRTEAFF,TGTGCCAGCAGCTTAGCTGGGACAGGACGAACTGAAGCTTTCTTT
TRBJ2-3,.,TRBV15,.,CATSRKTSPDTQYF,TGTGCCACCAGCAGAAAAACTAGCCCAGATACGCAGTATTTT
TRBJ2-6,.,TRBV29-1,.,CSVDSGQGANVLTF,TGCAGCGTTGATTCAGGGCAAGGGGCCAACGTCCTGACTTTC
TRBJ2-5,.,TRBV4-1,.,CASSLGETQYF,TGCGCCAGCAGCCTCGGGGAGACCCAGTACTTC
TRBJ1-1,.,TRBV28,.,CASSRQMNTEAFF,TGTGCCAGCAGCCGACAGATGAACACTGAAGCTTTCTTT
TRBJ1-2,.,TRBV12-3/TRBV12-4,.,CAQAGANYGYTF,TGTGCCCAAGCGGGCGCTAACTATGGCTACACCTTC
TRBJ2-2,.,TRBV11-2,.,CASSLKASLSTGELFF,TGTGCCAGCAGCTTAAAAGCAAGCCTAAGCACCGGGGAGCTGTTTTTT
TRBJ1-1,TRBD1,TRBV5-1,.,CASSPTTGANTEAFF,TGCGCCAGCAGCCCAACCACAGGGGCGAACACTGAAGCTTTCTTT
TRBJ1-2,.,TRBV7-2,.,CASSSNEYGYTF,TGTGCCAGCAGCTCGAATGAGTATGGCTACACCTTC
TRBJ1-2,.,TRBV18,.,CASSRTGGDGYTF,TGTGCCAGCTCAAGAACGGGGGGCGATGGCTACACCTTC
TRBJ2-7,.,TRBV2,once,CASKPRTGYYEQYF,TGTGCCAGCAAACCCAGAACAGGGTACTACGAGCAGTACTTC
TRBJ2-1,.,TRBV6-5,once,CASSYSPGRKYNEQFF,TGTGCCAGCAGTTACTCCCCGGGGCGAAAATACAATGAGCAGTTCTTC